This T cell receptor (beta chain) stems from a study of blood T cell repertoires in COVID-19. At the level of the study: COVID-19 samples, acute and convalescent, were from the United States, Italy and Spain. In each case, the material was cDNA or gDNA derived from T cells, B-cell-depleted T cells, or PBMCs.

CDR3 length: 15 amino acids. V lost 9 bases to trimming and J lost 2 bases, with 19 bases between them. Germline V CDR1 and CDR2: KGHDR, SFDVKD. Original processing methods: How many nucleated cells were present was estimated from reference gene primer amplification. Assay: immunoSEQ multiplex PCR; the TCRdb copy retains only in-frame clones and omits some. From that table come the V and J calls and clone size; the DNA was used to work out D and trimming. The sample carries roughly 230,000 clones, roughly 87% recorded once. The origin of this receptor is a human donor in a cohort sampled during active COVID-19. The sequenced material came from peripheral blood. The chain couples TRBV24-1 to TRBJ2-7; tentative D call: TRBD1 (6 bases). The CDR3 reads CATGPWGQRTYEQYF. CDR3 nucleotide sequence: TGTGCCACCGGTCCTTGGGGACAAAGGACCTACGAGCAGTACTTC.